This T cell receptor (beta chain) was identified during a study of beta chain features in type 1 diabetes. Study results and caveats: A closer apparent resemblance between naive, central memory and Treg TCRB repertoires was seen in patients than in healthy donors.

This clone has more than one count but fewer than ten. Antigen unknown. The CDR3 spans 15 residues. The ends were cut back, 3 bases at V and 0 bases at J, with 11 bases in the middle. Germline V lookup: CDR1 LNHNV, CDR2 YYDKDF (reference sequence). Reverse transcription of all isolated RNA meant that expressed TCRB transcripts were sequenced. The method was immunoSEQ multiplex PCR; TCRdb's version includes in-frame clones alone and lacks a portion of them. Altogether around 300,000 clones are present, 8% being singletons, with the ten largest covering approximately 1%. Sequencing input: central memory CD4+ T cells from blood. This TCR was recovered from a woman aged 18-30 years in good health. The rearrangement uses TRBV15 and TRBJ1-2; D uncertain. The CDR3 here is CATSSNPTANYGYTF. Here the CDR3 DNA reads TGTGCCACCAGCAGCAATCCCACGGCTAACTATGGCTACACCTTC.